The TCR beta chain under discussion was sequenced for a study of blood T cell repertoires in COVID-19. Study overall: Samples representing acute and convalescent COVID-19 were sourced from the United States, Italy and Spain. T cells, B-cell-depleted T cells, or PBMCs supplied cDNA or gDNA.

In the original analysis: Amplification of reference gene primers was used by the study to estimate nucleated cell counts. TCRdb keeps only in-frame clones here, not all; method: immunoSEQ multiplex PCR. The V and J calls and the clone size are those of that table, but D and trimming were determined from the DNA. The sample consists of about 260,000 clones, 88% of them appearing once. The CDR3 sequence is 14 residues long. V was pared by 7 bases and J by 0 bases, with 5 bases of the junction left unmatched. Germline CDR1 and CDR2: GTSNPN and SVGIG (reference sequence). Specimen: peripheral blood. The TCR sequence derives from a human donor in a cohort sampled during active COVID-19. V and J are TRBV30 and TRBJ1-3, with 8 nucleotides matching TRBD1. The CDR3 region is CAFSGGYSGNTIYF. The CDR3 bases are TGTGCCTTTTCAGGGGGCTACTCTGGAAACACCATATATTTT.